Following are 18 T cell receptor beta chains from one sample sequenced in a study of T cells in Graves' hyperthyroidism and ophthalmopathy. TCR beta CDR3 sequences were amplified from RNA transcripts. Carried out on the TCR CDR3, a first-round RT-PCR used the HTBI primer set. Via MiXCR, TCRdb re-called the multiplex PCR reads, giving one row per CDR3 protein. The sample consists of a few hundred thousand distinct CDR3 sequences, approximately 15% of them appearing once. Sequenced material: blood. The receptors were gathered from a woman aged 40-49 years with Graves' ophthalmopathy.

This clonotype was detected only a few times. The chain carries TRBV19 and TRBJ2-7; a weak D match, TRBD2 (5 bases). Germline assignment: CDR1 LNHDA and CDR2 SQIVND (reference sequence). With 2 bases removed from V and 1 base from J, the gap between germline ends came to 9 bases. The CDR3 extends over 14 amino acids. The CDR3 bases are TGTGCCAGTAGTATAACGGGAATATCCTACGAGCAGTACTTC. Its protein is CASSITGISYEQYF.

This clonotype was detected ten times or more. The chain recombines TRBV7-2 with TRBJ1-2; no definite D call. This CDR3 is built from 14 residues. The V and J ends lost 1 base and 4 bases respectively, with 10 bases between them. From germline, CDR1 is SGHTA and CDR2 FQGNSA. CDR3 DNA sequence: TGTGCCAGCAGCTTAGATTGGGAAGGCTATGGCTACACCTTC. It specifies CASSLDWEGYGYTF.

The chain carries TRBV12-3 or TRBV12-4 and TRBJ1-6; 10 nucleotides line up with TRBD1. The CDR3 runs to 16 residues. V trimming: 1 base; J trimming: 9 bases; junction bases outside the gene matches: 6. DNA for the CDR3: TGTGCCAGCAGTTTAGGGGACAGGGGATTTGTTTCACCCCTCCACTTT. The encoded protein is CASSLGDRGFVSPLHF.

This clonotype was seen only a few times. At one end the junction does not follow the germline gene, possibly because of a read error. The V and J genes are TRBV11-2 and TRBJ1-2, with TRBD1 matching over 9 bases. The CDR3 is made up of 13 amino acids. Germline values: CDR1 SGHAT, CDR2 FQNNGV. The CDR3 DNA sequence: TGTGCCAGCAGCATAGACAGGGGGAATGGCTACACCTTC. This gives the protein CASSIDRGNGYTF. Full variable domain (remainder filled in from reference TRBV11-2 and TRBJ1-2): EAGVAQSPRYKIIEKRQSVAFWCNPISGHATLYWYQQILGQGPKLLIQFQNNGVVDDSQLPKDRFSAERLKGVDSTLKIQPAKLEDSAVYLCASSIDRGNGYTFGSGTRLTVV.

This clonotype was found many times. This chain links TRBV2 with TRBJ1-2, with D unresolved. From germline, CDR1 is SNHLY and CDR2 FYNNEI. The CDR3 loop spans 13 amino acids. Trimming removed 6 bases from V and 4 bases from J, with 12 bases in between. The CDR3 DNA reads TGTGCCAGCAGAGACGACAATACCTATGGCTACACCTTC. It translates to CASRDDNTYGYTF.

Concerning this clonotype itself: This clone may be a read error of a much larger clone one base away. The V and J genes are TRBV18 and TRBJ1-1; D not resolved. This CDR3 has 14 residues. Trimming took 2 bases from V and 2 from J, leaving 9 bases between them. In germline, CDR1 is KGHSH, CDR2 LQKENI. The CDR3 spells CASSPGVKNTEAFF. Written as DNA, the CDR3 is TGTGCCAGCTCACCAGGGGTGAAAAACACTGAAGCTTTCTTT.

With regard to this clonotype: One end of the junction varies from germline; a read error may be responsible. The chain recombines TRBV28 with TRBJ1-2; 9 bases align to TRBD1. Germline CDR1 MDHEN, CDR2 SYDVKM. CDR3 size: 14 residues. In DNA form, the CDR3 reads TGTGCCGGCAGTTTGGGACAGGGAGAAAGTAGCTACACCTTC. The encoded protein is CAGSLGQGESSYTF.

This clonotype was counted ten times or more. J is TRBJ2-1 and V is TRBV20-1, with 10 bases lining up with TRBD1. V shed 5 bases, J shed 8 bases, and the junction held 9 bases outside the gene matches. The CDR3 extends over 14 amino acids. Germline V lookup: CDR1 DFQATT, CDR2 SNEGSKA (reference sequence). The CDR3 coding sequence is TGCAGTGCTCTGACAGGGGGCGCTGGGTATGAGCAGTTCTTC. Protein sequence: CSALTGGAGYEQFF.

This clonotype showed up many times. The genes are TRBV7-9 and TRBJ1-1; TRBD1 aligns across 8 bases. V lost 5 bases, J lost 6 bases, and 2 bases stayed unmatched. CDR1 is SEHNR, CDR2 FQNEAQ, per germline (reference sequence). This CDR3 has 12 residues. Here the CDR3 reads CASSGQGPEAFF. The CDR3 bases are TGTGCCAGCAGCGGACAGGGTCCTGAAGCTTTCTTT.

The V gene is TRBV12-3 or TRBV12-4, the J gene TRBJ1-6; 8 nucleotides align to TRBD1. V trimming: 4 bases; J trimming: 10 bases; junction bases outside the gene matches: 6. CDR3 size: 14 residues. The CDR3 is CASSSTGERSPLHF. Here the CDR3 DNA reads TGTGCCAGCAGTTCGACAGGGGAGAGGTCACCCCTCCACTTT.

This clonotype appeared a few times. The rearrangement links TRBV2 to TRBJ1-2; D perhaps matches TRBD1 (5 bases). The CDR3 is made up of 13 amino acids. From germline, CDR1 is SNHLY and CDR2 FYNNEI. V shed 6 bases and J shed 4 bases, with 12 bases lying between them. As DNA, the CDR3 is TGTGCCAGCAGAATGGGGACGGCCTATGGCTACACCTTC. It translates to CASRMGTAYGYTF.

The J gene is TRBJ2-7, the V gene TRBV28; TRBD2 agrees at 10 bases. CDR1 and CDR2 (germline): MDHEN, SYDVKM. Germline trimming cut 5 bases from V and 2 bases from J; bases unmatched to any gene: 18. CDR3 size: 19 residues. CDR3: CASSPTQSVLAGVPYEQYF. CDR3 DNA sequence: TGTGCCAGCAGTCCAACCCAGTCCGTTCTAGCGGGAGTTCCCTACGAGCAGTACTTC.

This clonotype has just a few counts. The chain joins TRBV7-9 to TRBJ1-1; D not resolved. CDR1 is SEHNR, CDR2 FQNEAQ, per germline (reference sequence). The CDR3 extends over 13 amino acids. V was pared by 3 bases and J by 6 bases, with 11 bases between. The CDR3: CASSLATVPEAFF. CDR3 in DNA: TGTGCCAGCAGCTTGGCGACGGTACCTGAAGCTTTCTTT. The full variable domain, its missing parts supplied by reference TRBV7-9 and TRBJ1-1, is DTGVSQNPRHKITKRGQNVTFRCDPISEHNRLYWYRQTLGQGPEFLTYFQNEAQLEKSRLLSDRFSAERPKGSFSTLEIQRTEQGDSAMYLCASSLATVPEAFFGQGTRLTVV.

This rearrangement joins TRBV5-1 to TRBJ1-2, with a weak D call TRBD1 (6 bases). Trimming shortened V by 0 bases and J by 2 bases, and 11 bases separated the two germline ends. CDR3 length equals 15 residues. CDR1 and CDR2 from the germline V gene are SGHRS and YFSETQ. Here the CDR3 reads CASSLVGGANYGYTF. The CDR3 bases are TGCGCCAGCAGCTTGGTTGGGGGCGCGAACTATGGCTACACCTTC. The full variable domain, in which reference TRBV5-1 and TRBJ1-2 provide the parts outside the CDR3, is KAGVTQTPRYLIKTRGQQVTLSCSPISGHRSVSWYQQTPGQGLQFLFEYFSETQRNKGNFPGRFSGRQFSNSRSEMNVSTLELGDSALYLCASSLVGGANYGYTFGSGTRLTVV.

V is TRBV6-5 and J is TRBJ1-6; D gene ambiguous. Germline CDR1 is MNHEY and CDR2 is SVGAGI. The V and J ends lost 1 base and 7 bases respectively, with 14 bases between them. This CDR3 is built from 16 residues. The CDR3 region is CASSYLGSLNNSPLHF. The CDR3 bases are TGTGCCAGCAGTTACTTGGGCAGTTTAAACAATTCACCCCTCCACTTT.

The gene calls are TRBV30 and TRBJ1-5, with 10 nucleotides matching TRBD1. With 0 bases clipped from V and 2 bases from J, the junction kept 7 bases outside the gene matches. The germline CDR1 and CDR2 sequences are GTSNPN and SVGIG (reference sequence). The CDR3 runs to 17 residues. CDR3 sequence reads: CAWSVQVTGGGNQPQHF. The CDR3 nucleotides read TGTGCCTGGAGTGTACAGGTGACAGGGGGCGGCAATCAGCCCCAGCATTTT.

This sequence joins TRBV12-3 or TRBV12-4 and TRBJ2-1, with TRBD1 matching 8 bases. The CDR3 extends over 12 amino acids. Losses at the gene ends were 6 bases for V and 15 bases for J; bases not matched to a gene: 10. The chain's CDR3 is CASRPGQGRGFF. CDR3 nucleotide sequence: TGTGCCAGCAGACCCGGACAGGGTCGGGGGTTCTTC.

The chain is built from TRBV7-8 and TRBJ1-6; 7 bases agree with TRBD1. The CDR3 is 20 residues long. The V gene's germline CDR1 is SGHVS and CDR2 FQNEAQ. V shed 0 bases, J shed 4 bases, and the junction held 15 bases outside the gene matches. The DNA of the CDR3 is TGTGCCAGCAGCTTAGCGGGGACAGCCCAAATATCCCCTTATAATTCACCCCTCCACTTT. Its protein is CASSLAGTAQISPYNSPLHF.